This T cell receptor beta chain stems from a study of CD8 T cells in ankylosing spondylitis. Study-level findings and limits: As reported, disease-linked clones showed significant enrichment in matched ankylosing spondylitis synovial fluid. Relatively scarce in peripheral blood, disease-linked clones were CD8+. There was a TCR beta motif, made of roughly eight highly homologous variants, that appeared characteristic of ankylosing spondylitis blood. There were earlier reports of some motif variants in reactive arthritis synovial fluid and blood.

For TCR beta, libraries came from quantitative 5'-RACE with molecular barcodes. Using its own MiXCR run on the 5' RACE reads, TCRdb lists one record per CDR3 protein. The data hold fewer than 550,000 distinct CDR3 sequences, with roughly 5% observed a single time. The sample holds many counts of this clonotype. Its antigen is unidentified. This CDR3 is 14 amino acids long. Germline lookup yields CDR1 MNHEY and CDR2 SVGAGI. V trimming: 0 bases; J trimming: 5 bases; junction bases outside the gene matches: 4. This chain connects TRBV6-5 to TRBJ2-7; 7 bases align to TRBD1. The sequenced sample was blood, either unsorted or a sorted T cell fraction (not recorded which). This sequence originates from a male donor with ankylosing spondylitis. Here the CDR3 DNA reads TGTGCCAGCAGTTACTCGGGACAGTGGGACGAGCAGTACTTC. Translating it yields CASSYSGQWDEQYF.